The 5 T cell receptor beta chains given below trace back to one sample, sequenced in a study of blood T cells in healthy people across ages. PCR was performed a second time for about 6 to 12 cycles using a sample-barcoded 5' primer and a J-beta primer mix. TCRdb itself ran the 5' RACE reads through MiXCR, one entry per CDR3 protein. This table holds more than 500,000 distinct CDR3 sequences, roughly a quarter found once. Another study also made use of these data, one on T cells of mothers and their children.

The sequencing input was blood. The receptors originated from a boy aged 2 to 10 in good health.

The sample holds a few counts of this clonotype. The V gene is TRBV12-3 or TRBV12-4, the J gene TRBJ2-1; no clear D gene. This CDR3 contains 15 residues. V lost 5 bases, J lost 2 bases, and 13 bases lay in between. CDR3 bases: TGTGCCAGCAGTCAGGACCTTGAGGCCTACAATGAGCAGTTCTTC. The encoded protein is CASSQDLEAYNEQFF.

The chain combines TRBV5-5 with TRBJ1-5; no firm D call. The CDR3 is 14 residues long. The V gene lost 0 bases and the J gene lost 3 bases, with 7 bases spanning the gap. Germline lookup yields CDR1 SGHKS and CDR2 YYEKEE (reference sequence). CDR3 DNA: TGTGCCAGCAGCTTGGGGCCGGTCAATCAGCCCCAGCATTTT. The encoded protein is CASSLGPVNQPQHF.

Ten or more counts support this clonotype. The genes are TRBV7-9 and TRBJ1-4; 8 bases are a match to TRBD1. V shed 6 bases and J 5 bases; nucleotides not matched to a gene: 5. The CDR3 spans 14 residues. The germline CDR1 and CDR2 sequences are SEHNR and FQNEAQ (reference sequence). DNA of the CDR3: TGTGCCAGCAGTTTCGGACAGGGAAATGAAAAACTGTTTTTT. Its protein is CASSFGQGNEKLFF.

There are a few counts of this clonotype. V and J are TRBV7-9 and TRBJ2-7, with D perhaps being TRBD1 or TRBD2 (5 bases each). Trimming removed 4 bases at V and 10 bases at J, with 14 bases between. Germline V gene data show CDR1 as SEHNR and CDR2 as FQNEAQ (reference sequence). The CDR3 length is 12 residues. The CDR3 DNA is TGTGCCAGCAGCTCAGGGAGCGGACGACAGTACTTC. Translating it yields CASSSGSGRQYF.

V gene TRBV20-1 combines with J gene TRBJ1-4; D may be TRBD1 (5 bases). Germline V lookup: CDR1 DFQATT, CDR2 SNEGSKA (reference sequence). CDR3 length: 15 amino acids. Trimming took off 6 bases at V and 2 bases at J, with 16 bases between the two ends. The CDR3 nucleotides read TGCAGTGCAAGACCCCCGGGGACGACTAATGAAAAACTGTTTTTT. It yields the protein CSARPPGTTNEKLFF.